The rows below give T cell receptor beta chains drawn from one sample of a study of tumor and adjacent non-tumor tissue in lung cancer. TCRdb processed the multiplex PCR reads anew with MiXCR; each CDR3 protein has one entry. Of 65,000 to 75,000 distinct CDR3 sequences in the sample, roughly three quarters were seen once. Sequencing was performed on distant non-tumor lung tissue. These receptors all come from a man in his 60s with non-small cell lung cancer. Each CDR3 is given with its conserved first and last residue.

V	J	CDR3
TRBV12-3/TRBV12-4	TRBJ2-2	CISTLAGGTGELFF
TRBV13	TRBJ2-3	CANLARQNTDTQYF
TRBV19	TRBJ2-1	CASSIKGALALNEQFF
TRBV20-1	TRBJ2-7	CIATWGQEYSYEQYF
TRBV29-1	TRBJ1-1	CSVVTLLKAFF
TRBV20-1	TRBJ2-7	CSARARGFSGGSYEQFF
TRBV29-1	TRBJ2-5	CGVSRGGETQYF
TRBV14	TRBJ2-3	CASSTLAGVRDMQYF
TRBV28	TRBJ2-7	CASSSGGMIVQYF
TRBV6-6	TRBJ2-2	CASGGTSFGELFF
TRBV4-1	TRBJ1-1	CATSIGDGGTEAFF
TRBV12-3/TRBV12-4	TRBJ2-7	CPSSHGTGGLEQYF
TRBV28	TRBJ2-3	CASTKRRTYTDTQYF
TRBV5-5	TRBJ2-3	CASSRWGERPDTEYF
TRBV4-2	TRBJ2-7	CASNQEGTGVSYEQYF
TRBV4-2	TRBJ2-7	CACSPTGGRNEQYF
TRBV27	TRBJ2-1	CASSLWTGVDEQFF
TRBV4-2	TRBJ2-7	CASSPYHEETYEQYF
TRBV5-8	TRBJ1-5	CASSAGRGQPQHF
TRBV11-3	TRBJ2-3	CACSHRDVTDTENF
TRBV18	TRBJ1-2	CASSPQLNYGYTF
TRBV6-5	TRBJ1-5	CASSYRLNQPQHF
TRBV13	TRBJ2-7	CASITRAGSSYEQYF
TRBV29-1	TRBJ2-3	CSVGTTGTGVAETQYF
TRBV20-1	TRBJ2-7	CSQLAGGPVTSYEQYF
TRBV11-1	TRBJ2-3	CASSPGIGFTDTQYF
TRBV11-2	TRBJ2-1	CASSFHTSAELFF
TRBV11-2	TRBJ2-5	CASILDGARKTQYF
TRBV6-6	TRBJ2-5	CASSLERQPRKGAQYF
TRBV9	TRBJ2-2	CASSVADQTGELFF
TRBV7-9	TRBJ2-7	CASSLGGTYEQYF